Below are 9 T cell receptor beta chains sequenced from a single sample in a study of immune evolution from preneoplasia to lung adenocarcinoma. Some clones are missing from TCRdb's copy, which holds only in-frame ones; the method was immunoSEQ multiplex PCR. The sample contains 4,000 to 5,000 clones, about four fifths of which appear only once. The sequencing sample was made of FFPE adjacent normal lung tissue. The origin of the receptors is a donor aged 70 or older with lung adenocarcinoma.

The chain links TRBV5-1 to TRBJ2-3; D may be TRBD2 (5 bases). V was shortened by 5 bases and J by 1 base, with 8 bases between the two germline ends. The CDR3 is 13 amino acids. Per germline, CDR1 SGHRS and CDR2 YFSETQ. The CDR3 bases are TGCGCCAGCAGTTATAGCGGCACAGATACGCAGTATTTT. Protein sequence: CASSYSGTDTQYF.

The gene calls are TRBV7-8 and TRBJ1-2; the D is unclear. The CDR3 extends over 14 amino acids. Deletions cut 4 bases from V and 8 bases from J, with 17 bases between. Germline CDR1 reads SGHVS; CDR2 reads FQNEAQ. The CDR3 reads CASSSGLSWAGYTF. The CDR3 DNA reads TGTGCCAGCAGCTCCGGACTCTCCTGGGCGGGCTACACCTTC.

The chain uses TRBV25-1 and TRBJ1-4; D unresolved. Germline CDR1 is MGHDK and CDR2 is SYGVNS. V lost 7 bases and J 6 bases, leaving 12 bases between the germline ends. The length of the CDR3 is 13 residues. DNA of the CDR3: TGTGCCAGCAAGTATGGGTCGGATGAAAAACTGTTTTTT. It yields the protein CASKYGSDEKLFF. Filled out from reference TRBV25-1 and TRBJ1-4, the complete variable domain reads EADIYQTPRYLVIGTGKKITLECSQTMGHDKMYWYQQDPGMELHLIHYSYGVNSTEKGDLSSESTVSRIRTEHFPLTLESARPSHTSQYLCASKYGSDEKLFFGSGTQLSVL.

The rearrangement links TRBV9 to TRBJ2-1, with D perhaps TRBD1 or TRBD2 (5 bases each). Trimming removed 3 bases at V and 5 bases at J, with 12 bases between. The CDR3 extends over 14 amino acids. Germline CDR1 SGDLS, CDR2 YYNGEE. The CDR3 here is CASSDRDHNNEQFF. Here the CDR3 DNA reads TGTGCCAGCAGCGACCGGGACCATAACAATGAGCAGTTCTTC.

This clone was seen a single time. This chain connects TRBV14 to TRBJ1-1; no definite D call. Trimming removed 1 base from V and 8 bases from J, with 5 bases in between. The CDR3 totals 11 residues. Germline V gene sequence: CDR1 SGHDN, CDR2 FVKESK. CDR3 amino acids: CASSQGVEAFF. DNA for the CDR3: TGTGCCAGCAGCCAAGGGGTGGAAGCTTTCTTT.

There are a few counts of this clone. The rearrangement uses TRBV5-1 and TRBJ2-1; possibly TRBD1 for D (6 bases). CDR1 is SGHRS and CDR2 is YFSETQ in the germline V gene. Trimming removed 5 bases at V and 0 bases at J, with 9 bases between. The CDR3 spans 14 residues. CDR3 protein: CASRQGSSYNEQFF. The CDR3 DNA reads TGCGCCAGCAGACAGGGCAGCTCCTACAATGAGCAGTTCTTC.

The chain carries TRBV7-8 and TRBJ2-7; D is possibly TRBD2 (6 bases). From germline, CDR1 is SGHVS and CDR2 FQNEAQ. Trimming took off 6 bases at V and 2 bases at J, with 14 bases between the two ends. The CDR3 contains 14 residues. CDR3 nucleotides: TGTGCCAGCAGTCCCCTTCCGGGGGCCTACGAGCAGTACTTC. Its translation is CASSPLPGAYEQYF.

This chain connects TRBV6-4 to TRBJ2-5, with 8 bases that match TRBD1. CDR3 length equals 16 residues. J lost 2 bases, V lost 4 bases, and 9 bases had no gene match. In germline, CDR1 is MRHNA, CDR2 SNTAGT. The CDR3 spells CASSAQPGQGQETQYF. In nucleotides, the CDR3 is TGTGCCAGCAGTGCCCAACCCGGACAGGGTCAAGAGACCCAGTACTTC.

The chain uses TRBV4-1 and TRBJ1-2; no reliable D call. The V end lost 3 bases, the J end lost 3 bases, and 8 bases lay between the germline ends. Germline-derived CDR1 and CDR2 are MGHRA and YSYEKL. The CDR3 covers 13 residues. CDR3: CASSQLEDYGYTF. CDR3 in DNA: TGCGCCAGCAGCCAGTTAGAGGACTATGGCTACACCTTC.